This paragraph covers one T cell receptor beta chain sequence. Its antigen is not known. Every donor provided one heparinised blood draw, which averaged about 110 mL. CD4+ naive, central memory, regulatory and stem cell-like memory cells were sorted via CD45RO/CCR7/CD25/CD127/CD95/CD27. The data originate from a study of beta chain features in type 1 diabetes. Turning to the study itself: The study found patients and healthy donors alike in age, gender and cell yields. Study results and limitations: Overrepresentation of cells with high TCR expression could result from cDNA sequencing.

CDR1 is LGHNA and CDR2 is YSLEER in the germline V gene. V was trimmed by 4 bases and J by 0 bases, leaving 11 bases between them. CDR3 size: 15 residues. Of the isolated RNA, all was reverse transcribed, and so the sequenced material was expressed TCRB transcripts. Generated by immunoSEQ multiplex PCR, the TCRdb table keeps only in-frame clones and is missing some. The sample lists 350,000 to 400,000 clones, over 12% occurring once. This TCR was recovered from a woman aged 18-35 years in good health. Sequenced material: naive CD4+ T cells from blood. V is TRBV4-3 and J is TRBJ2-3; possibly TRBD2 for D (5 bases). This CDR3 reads CASSLGRTSTDTQYF. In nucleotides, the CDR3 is TGCGCCAGCAGCCTAGGACGGACTAGCACAGATACGCAGTATTTT.